The 26 T cell receptor beta chains below all came from one sample that was sequenced in a study of blood T cell repertoires in COVID-19. Produced via immunoSEQ multiplex PCR; TCRdb's table is partial and in-frame only. The table records hundreds of thousands of clones, around nine tenths of them present only once. The sequencing input was PBMCs or T cells enriched from blood (not recorded which). The receptor source for this set is a woman aged 18-29 years who had recovered from COVID-19.

The rearrangement uses TRBV4-3 and TRBJ2-3; the D gene is possibly TRBD1 (6 bases). With 0 bases removed from V and 4 bases from J, the gap between germline ends came to 11 bases. Germline assignment: CDR1 LGHNA and CDR2 YSLEER. The CDR3 contains 15 residues. For the CDR3, the DNA is TGCGCCAGCAGCCAAGATAGCAGGGGCCCAGATACGCAGTATTTT. It encodes CASSQDSRGPDTQYF.

J is TRBJ1-2 and V is TRBV24-1; the match to TRBD1 covers 7 bases. Germline trimming cut 4 bases from V and 8 bases from J; bases unmatched to any gene: 6. The germline gives CDR1 KGHDR, CDR2 SFDVKD. This CDR3 contains 13 residues. DNA of the CDR3: TGTGCCACCAGTGACCCCGACAGGGAGGGCTACACCTTC. Its translation: CATSDPDREGYTF.

This clone has a single count. CDR3 sequence: CASQDTGSSQPQHF. The CDR3 region has the DNA TGTGCCAGCCAGGATACAGGGTCTAGCCAGCCCCAGCATTTT. The rearrangement joins TRBV19 to TRBJ1-5, with D possibly TRBD1 on 6 matching bases. The V gene lost 9 bases and the J gene lost 7 bases, with 19 bases spanning the gap. Germline V gene lookup returns CDR1 LNHDA and CDR2 SQIVND (reference sequence). The CDR3 totals 14 residues. Full variable domain (missing parts from reference TRBV19 and TRBJ1-5): DGGITQSPKYLFRKEGQNVTLSCEQNLNHDAMYWYRQDPGQGLRLIYYSQIVNDFQKGDIAEGYSVSREKKESFPLTVTSAQKNPTAFYLCASQDTGSSQPQHFGDGTRLSIL.

The chain recombines TRBV28 with TRBJ1-1, with D possibly being TRBD1 (6 bases). Germline V lookup: CDR1 MDHEN, CDR2 SYDVKM. This CDR3 region has 15 residues. V lost 5 bases to trimming and J lost 1 base, with 14 bases between them. Written as DNA, the CDR3 is TGTGCCAGCAGTCCCCGGGGGGCTGGGAACACTGAAGCTTTCTTT. Translated: CASSPRGAGNTEAFF.

V and J are TRBV12-5 and TRBJ2-5; TRBD1 agrees at 9 bases. CDR1 and CDR2 from the germline V gene are LGHNT and FRNRAP. The ends lost 5 bases at V and 2 bases at J; junction bases unmatched: 6. This CDR3 comprises 15 residues. For the CDR3, the DNA is TGTGCTAGTGGTAGGGGGGGGACAGGGCAAGAGACCCAGTACTTC. This translates into CASGRGGTGQETQYF.

The chain joins TRBV7-9 to TRBJ1-4; D ambiguous. Looked up from germline, CDR1 is SEHNR and CDR2 is FQNEAQ (reference sequence). Trimming stripped 5 bases from V and 8 bases from J, with 12 bases between. The CDR3 sequence is 13 residues long. This CDR3 is CASSPSVGEKLFF. The CDR3 coding sequence is TGTGCCAGCAGCCCCTCAGTCGGGGAAAAACTGTTTTTT.

This chain joins TRBV5-1 and TRBJ2-1, with 13 bases identical to TRBD2. The germline V gene has CDR1 SGHRS and CDR2 YFSETQ. The CDR3 extends over 15 amino acids. V was clipped by 0 bases and J by 9 bases; unmatched bases: 3. The CDR3 DNA sequence: TGCGCCAGCAGCTTGGTACTAGCGGGAGGGGGTGAGCAGTTCTTC. It yields the protein CASSLVLAGGGEQFF.

In its sample, this clone was seen once. The rearrangement joins TRBV5-1 to TRBJ1-2, with D tentatively TRBD1 (5 bases). V was shortened by 0 bases and J by 1 base, with 10 bases between the two germline ends. The CDR3 spans 15 residues. Germline CDR1 SGHRS, CDR2 YFSETQ. The CDR3 region has the DNA TGCGCCAGCAGCTTGGTTCAGGGTAGTAACTATGGCTACACCTTC. Translating gives CASSLVQGSNYGYTF.

J is TRBJ2-5 and V is TRBV5-1; 12 bases fit TRBD2. The ends lost 0 bases at V and 3 bases at J; junction bases unmatched: 12. The CDR3 extends over 19 amino acids. CDR1 is SGHRS, CDR2 YFSETQ, per germline. This chain's CDR3 is CASSLVLAGGSHPKETQYF. DNA for the CDR3: TGCGCCAGCAGCTTGGTACTAGCGGGAGGCTCTCACCCGAAAGAGACCCAGTACTTC.

This rearrangement joins TRBV5-1 to TRBJ2-3; D gene ambiguous. Germline V gene lookup returns CDR1 SGHRS and CDR2 YFSETQ. The CDR3 is 14 amino acids. Trimming shortened V by 0 bases and J by 1 base, and 6 bases separated the two germline ends. Here the CDR3 reads CASSLATGTDTQYF. CDR3 DNA: TGCGCCAGCAGCTTGGCTACAGGCACAGATACGCAGTATTTT.

This clone was recorded many times. V usage is TRBV4-3 and J usage is TRBJ1-2; TRBD1 matches at 8 bases. Unmatched junction bases numbered 11, after V lost 4 bases and J lost 4 bases. The germline V gene has CDR1 LGHNA and CDR2 YSLEER. The CDR3 consists of 16 residues. In DNA form, the CDR3 reads TGCGCCAGCAGCCCCTCTCGGACAGGGTTTGGCTATGGCTACACCTTC. As protein: CASSPSRTGFGYGYTF.

V is TRBV5-6 and J is TRBJ2-2, with TRBD2 matching over 7 bases. J lost 3 bases, V lost 4 bases, and 12 bases had no gene match. The CDR3 is 17 residues long. The V gene's germline CDR1 is SGHDT and CDR2 YYEEEE. CDR3 nucleotides: TGTGCCAGCAGCAATGGGATTCTAGCGGAGTACACCGGGGAGCTGTTTTTT. Its protein product is CASSNGILAEYTGELFF.

The chain employs TRBV4-1 and TRBJ2-1, with TRBD2 matching 11 bases. The V gene end was trimmed by 0 bases and the J gene end by 4 bases; junction bases not matched to a gene: 5. Germline V gene data show CDR1 as MGHRA and CDR2 as YSYEKL. There are 17 residues in the CDR3. The CDR3 coding sequence is TGCGCCAGCAGCCAAGAAATCCTAGCGGGGGGTTACAATGAGCAGTTCTTC. This sequence encodes CASSQEILAGGYNEQFF.

The V gene is TRBV4-2, the J gene TRBJ2-1; 8 nucleotides align to TRBD1. The CDR3 length is 12 residues. Per the germline V gene, CDR1 is LGHNA and CDR2 is YNFKEQ. V was clipped by 4 bases and J by 9 bases; unmatched bases: 2. The CDR3 nucleotides read TGTGCCAGCAGCCCAGGGGGCGTTGAGCAGTTCTTC. Translating gives CASSPGGVEQFF.

The CDR3 bases are TGTGCCAGCAGTGTTGGGACTAGCGGGGCAGATACGCAGTATTTT. Encoded protein: CASSVGTSGADTQYF. V and J are TRBV6-4 and TRBJ2-3; 13 bases match TRBD2. The trim removed 4 bases at V and 4 bases at J, leaving 2 bases unmatched. This CDR3 comprises 15 residues. Germline V gives CDR1 MRHNA, CDR2 SNTAGT.

The chain combines TRBV6-7 with TRBJ1-2, with 8 bases matching TRBD1. TRBV6-7 is marked as an open reading frame, function uncertain. The trim removed 2 bases at V and 7 bases at J, leaving 6 bases unmatched. This CDR3 region has 14 residues. The CDR3, as DNA: TGTGCCAGCAGTTACGCAGGGGGCTGGGGTGGCTACACCTTC. Residues: CASSYAGGWGGYTF.

The V and J genes are TRBV10-3 and TRBJ1-2, with 7 positions matching TRBD1. Germline V gives CDR1 ENHRY, CDR2 SYGVKD. V was pared by 6 bases and J by 8 bases, with 9 bases of the junction left unmatched. This CDR3 spans 13 amino acids. In DNA, the CDR3 is TGTGCCATCAGCCTGACAGGGACAGAGGGCTACACCTTC. It yields the protein CAISLTGTEGYTF.

V is TRBV5-1 and J is TRBJ1-1, with no clear D. Trimming removed 3 bases at V and 0 bases at J, with 6 bases between. Germline V gene data show CDR1 as SGHRS and CDR2 as YFSETQ. This CDR3 has 13 amino acids. The CDR3: CASSYGMNTEAFF. The CDR3 DNA reads as TGCGCCAGCAGCTACGGGATGAACACTGAAGCTTTCTTT.

V and J are TRBV7-9 and TRBJ2-1; 7 bases are a match to TRBD2. With 5 bases clipped from V and 0 bases from J, the junction kept 19 bases outside the gene matches. This CDR3 contains 20 residues. Germline lookup yields CDR1 SEHNR and CDR2 FQNEAQ (reference sequence). The CDR3 spells CASSRSRDYRLPSSYNEQFF. DNA for the CDR3: TGTGCCAGCAGCAGATCCCGGGACTATCGCCTTCCTAGCTCCTACAATGAGCAGTTCTTC.

The chain employs TRBV4-2 and TRBJ2-5; 8 bases fit TRBD2. J lost 0 bases, V lost 2 bases, and 8 bases had no gene match. Germline-derived CDR1 and CDR2 are LGHNA and YNFKEQ. The CDR3 totals 17 residues. This chain's CDR3 is CASSQSGGQNNQETQYF. In DNA form, the CDR3 reads TGTGCCAGCAGCCAAAGCGGGGGCCAAAATAACCAAGAGACCCAGTACTTC.

The chain combines TRBV4-1 with TRBJ1-1; TRBD1 might be the D (5 bases). CDR1 is MGHRA and CDR2 is YSYEKL in the germline V gene. The CDR3 has 13 residues. Trimming removed 6 bases at V and 5 bases at J, with 13 bases between. CDR3 amino acids: CASRRSGATEAFF. DNA of the CDR3: TGCGCCAGCAGGCGGAGTGGGGCGACTGAAGCTTTCTTT.

V is TRBV18 and J is TRBJ1-3; D is unresolved. The V gene's germline CDR1 is KGHSH and CDR2 LQKENI. The V and J ends lost 2 bases and 6 bases respectively, with 26 bases between them. The CDR3 has 19 residues. CDR3 DNA: TGTGCCAGCTCACCATGGCTCTTCGCTGGAGGCATTTCCAAAAACACCATATATTTT. It is translated as CASSPWLFAGGISKNTIYF.

The chain joins TRBV11-1 to TRBJ2-7, with D perhaps TRBD1 (5 bases). Trimming left V 5 bases short and J 3 bases short, with 17 bases between. The CDR3 runs 15 residues. The germline V gene encodes CDR1 SGHAT and CDR2 FQDESV (reference sequence). CDR3 in amino acids: CASSPLPGANYEQYF. The CDR3 region has the DNA TGTGCCAGCAGCCCCCTCCCTGGGGCAAACTACGAGCAGTACTTC.

CDR3 amino acids: CASSQRPIEGLAGALAKNIQYF. CDR3 sequence (DNA): TGCGCCAGCAGCCAGAGACCCATCGAAGGACTAGCGGGGGCTTTAGCCAAAAACATTCAGTACTTC. The rearrangement uses TRBV4-1 and TRBJ2-4; 13 nucleotides line up with TRBD2. V lost 3 bases to trimming and J lost 0 bases; unmatched junction nucleotides: 17. CDR1 is MGHRA, CDR2 YSYEKL, per germline. CDR3 length equals 22 residues.

This sequence joins TRBV3-1 (or the pseudogene TRBV3-2) and TRBJ1-3; D not resolved. This CDR3 spans 12 amino acids. Between the trimmed V and J ends, which lost 5 bases and 4 bases, there was a span of 6 bases. Germline loops: CDR1 LGHDT, CDR2 YNNKEL (reference sequence). CDR3 sequence reads: CASSFTGNTIYF. Written as DNA, the CDR3 is TGTGCCAGCAGCTTTACAGGAAACACCATATATTTT.

This clone was recorded only once. J is TRBJ1-5 and V is TRBV4-3; D not resolved. The CDR3 is 15 amino acids. The V gene's germline CDR1 is LGHNA and CDR2 YSLEER. V was cut by 4 bases and J by 0 bases, with 10 bases left in between. In DNA form, the CDR3 reads TGCGCCAGCAGCCTTGGACTGTATAGCAATCAGCCCCAGCATTTT. It is translated as CASSLGLYSNQPQHF.